The 3 T cell receptor beta chains given below trace back to one sample, sequenced in a study of shared clonotypes between healthy human individuals. TCRdb's table, derived via immunoSEQ multiplex PCR, lists solely in-frame clones and lacks some. The table shows roughly 2,300,000 clones, with just under 95% occurring only once. Sequenced sample: naive CD4+ T cells from PBMCs. This sample's subset: CD45RA+ positively selected. The receptors stem from a man aged 18 to 30 in good health. Some clones in this sample may be carry-over from other donors' samples.

V and J are TRBV28 and TRBJ1-2, with D uncertain. The CDR3 covers 13 residues. V was trimmed by 7 bases and J by 7 bases, leaving 16 bases between them. Germline CDR1 is MDHEN and CDR2 is SYDVKM. CDR3 sequence: CASTQNGGPGYTF. In DNA form, the CDR3 reads TGTGCCAGCACCCAAAACGGTGGACCTGGCTACACCTTC.

This sequence joins TRBV5-1 and TRBJ2-7; 12 bases align to TRBD2. This CDR3 is built from 15 residues. Germline trimming cut 6 bases from V and 0 bases from J; bases unmatched to any gene: 4. Germline lookup yields CDR1 SGHRS and CDR2 YFSETQ. Here the CDR3 reads CASNPTSGSSYEQYF. Here the CDR3 DNA reads TGCGCCAGCAACCCGACTAGCGGGAGCTCCTACGAGCAGTACTTC.

This sequence joins TRBV18 and TRBJ1-2; D remains ambiguous. The CDR3 consists of 14 residues. V gave up 3 bases and J gave up 7 bases, with 15 bases separating them. CDR1 is KGHSH, CDR2 LQKENI, per germline. The chain's CDR3 is CASSPVHPPAGYTF. As DNA, the CDR3 is TGTGCCAGCTCACCTGTCCACCCCCCGGCTGGCTACACCTTC.